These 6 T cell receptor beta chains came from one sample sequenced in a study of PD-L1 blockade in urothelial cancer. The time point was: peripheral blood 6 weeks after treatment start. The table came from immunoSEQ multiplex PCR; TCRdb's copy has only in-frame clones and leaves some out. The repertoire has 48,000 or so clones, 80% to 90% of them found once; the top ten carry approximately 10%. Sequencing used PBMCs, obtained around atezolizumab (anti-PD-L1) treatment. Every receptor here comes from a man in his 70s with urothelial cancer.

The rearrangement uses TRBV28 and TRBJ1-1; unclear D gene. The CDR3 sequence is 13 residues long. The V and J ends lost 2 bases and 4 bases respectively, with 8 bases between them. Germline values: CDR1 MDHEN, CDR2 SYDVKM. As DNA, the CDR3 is TGTGCCAGCAGTTTAAGACGGGGCACTGAAGCTTTCTTT. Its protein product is CASSLRRGTEAFF.

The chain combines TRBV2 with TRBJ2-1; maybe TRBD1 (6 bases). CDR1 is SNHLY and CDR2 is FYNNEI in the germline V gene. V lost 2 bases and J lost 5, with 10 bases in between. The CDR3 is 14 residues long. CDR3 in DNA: TGTGCCAGCAGTGAATTGGACAGACACAATGAGCAGTTCTTC. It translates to CASSELDRHNEQFF. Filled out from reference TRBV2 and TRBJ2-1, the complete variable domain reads EPEVTQTPSHQVTQMGQEVILRCVPISNHLYFYWYRQILGQKVEFLVSFYNNEISEKSEIFDDQFSVERPDGSNFTLKIRSTKLEDSAMYFCASSELDRHNEQFFGPGTRLTVL.

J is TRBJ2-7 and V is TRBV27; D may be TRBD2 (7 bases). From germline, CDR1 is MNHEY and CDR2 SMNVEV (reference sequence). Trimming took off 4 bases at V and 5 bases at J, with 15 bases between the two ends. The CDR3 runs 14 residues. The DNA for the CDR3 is TGTGCCAGCAGTTATGGGGGGGGGCGGCACGAGCAGTACTTC. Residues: CASSYGGGRHEQYF.

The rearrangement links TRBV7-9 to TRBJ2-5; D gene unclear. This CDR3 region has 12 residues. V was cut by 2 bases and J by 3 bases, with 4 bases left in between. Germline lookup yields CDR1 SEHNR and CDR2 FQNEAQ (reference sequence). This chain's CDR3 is CASSLTEETQYF. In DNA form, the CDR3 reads TGTGCCAGCAGCTTAACGGAAGAGACCCAGTACTTC.

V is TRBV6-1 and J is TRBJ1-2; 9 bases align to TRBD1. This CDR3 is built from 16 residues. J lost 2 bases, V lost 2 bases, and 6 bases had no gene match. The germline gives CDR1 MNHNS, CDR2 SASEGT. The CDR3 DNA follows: TGTGCCAGCAGTGAACTAACAGGGGGCTCAAACTATGGCTACACCTTC. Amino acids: CASSELTGGSNYGYTF.

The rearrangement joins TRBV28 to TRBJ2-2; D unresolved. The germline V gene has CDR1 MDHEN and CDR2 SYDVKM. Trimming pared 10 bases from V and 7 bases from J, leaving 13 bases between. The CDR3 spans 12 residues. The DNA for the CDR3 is TGTGCCATCCAGAGGCGAGGCGGGGAGCTGTTTTTT. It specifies CAIQRRGGELFF.